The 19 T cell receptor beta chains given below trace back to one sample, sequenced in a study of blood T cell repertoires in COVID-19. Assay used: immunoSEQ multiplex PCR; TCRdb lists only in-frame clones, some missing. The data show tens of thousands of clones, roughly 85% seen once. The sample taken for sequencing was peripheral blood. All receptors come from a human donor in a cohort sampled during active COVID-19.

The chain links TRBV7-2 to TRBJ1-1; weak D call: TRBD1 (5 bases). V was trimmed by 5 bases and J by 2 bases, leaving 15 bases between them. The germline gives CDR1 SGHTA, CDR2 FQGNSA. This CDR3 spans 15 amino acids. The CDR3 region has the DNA TGTGCCAGCAGCCCTTACCGGGACTCTAACACTGAAGCTTTCTTT. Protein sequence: CASSPYRDSNTEAFF.

The DNA of the CDR3 is TGCGCCAGCAGCCAAGATTTCGGGGGATCTAATGAAAAACTGTTTTTT. Translation: CASSQDFGGSNEKLFF. The chain carries TRBV4-3 and TRBJ1-4; possibly TRBD1 for D (5 bases). Trimming pared 0 bases from V and 3 bases from J, leaving 11 bases between. CDR3 length: 16 residues. From germline, CDR1 is LGHNA and CDR2 YSLEER.

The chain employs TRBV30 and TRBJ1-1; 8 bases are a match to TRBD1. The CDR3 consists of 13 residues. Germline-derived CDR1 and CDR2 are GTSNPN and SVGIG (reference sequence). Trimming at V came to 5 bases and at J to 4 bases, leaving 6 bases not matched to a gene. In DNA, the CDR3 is TGTGCCTGGCGTACAGGGGGTTCCACTGAAGCTTTCTTT. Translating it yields CAWRTGGSTEAFF.

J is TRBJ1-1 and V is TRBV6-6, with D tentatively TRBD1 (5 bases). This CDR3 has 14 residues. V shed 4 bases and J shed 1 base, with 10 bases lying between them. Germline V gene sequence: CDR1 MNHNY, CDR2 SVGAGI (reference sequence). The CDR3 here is CASSSFGGNTEAFF. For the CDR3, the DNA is TGTGCCAGCAGTTCTTTCGGGGGGAACACTGAAGCTTTCTTT.

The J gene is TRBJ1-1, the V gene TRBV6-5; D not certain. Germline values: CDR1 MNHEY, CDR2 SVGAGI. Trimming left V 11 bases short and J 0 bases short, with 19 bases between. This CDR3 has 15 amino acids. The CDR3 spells CASHFTQLMNTEAFF. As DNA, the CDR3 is TGTGCCTCACATTTTACCCAGTTGATGAACACTGAAGCTTTCTTT.

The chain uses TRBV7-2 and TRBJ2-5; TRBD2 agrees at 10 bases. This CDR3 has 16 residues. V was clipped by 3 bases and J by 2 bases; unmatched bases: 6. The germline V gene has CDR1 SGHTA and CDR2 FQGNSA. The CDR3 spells CASSFLASGSQETQYF. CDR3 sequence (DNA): TGTGCCAGCAGCTTTCTGGCTAGCGGGAGTCAAGAGACCCAGTACTTC.

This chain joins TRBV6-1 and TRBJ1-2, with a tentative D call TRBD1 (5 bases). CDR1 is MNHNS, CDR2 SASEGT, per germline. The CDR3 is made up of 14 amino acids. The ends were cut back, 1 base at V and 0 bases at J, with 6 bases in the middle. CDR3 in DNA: TGTGCCAGCAGTGAAGTAGGGGCTAACTATGGCTACACCTTC. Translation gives CASSEVGANYGYTF.

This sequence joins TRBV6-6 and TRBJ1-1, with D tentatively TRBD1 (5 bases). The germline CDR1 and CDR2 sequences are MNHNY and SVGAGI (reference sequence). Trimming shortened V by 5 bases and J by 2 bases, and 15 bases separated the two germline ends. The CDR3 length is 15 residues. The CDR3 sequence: CASSPRRGGNTEAFF. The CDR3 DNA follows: TGTGCCAGCAGTCCCCGGCGGGGGGGAAACACTGAAGCTTTCTTT.

CDR3 region: CASSYRQRNEQFF. The CDR3 nucleotides are TGTGCCAGCAGTTACAGACAGCGCAATGAGCAGTTCTTC. The gene calls are TRBV6-2 or TRBV6-3 and TRBJ2-1; the D gene is possibly TRBD1 (5 bases). V was clipped by 2 bases and J by 6 bases, with 8 bases between them. Germline CDR1 MNHEY, CDR2 SVGEGT. CDR3 length: 13 amino acids.

In DNA form, the CDR3 reads TGTGCCAGCAGCTTACTAGCCGGGGAGCTGTTTTTT. This gives the protein CASSLLAGELFF. The gene calls are TRBV7-6 and TRBJ2-2; no clear D. V was shortened by 2 bases and J by 6 bases, with 4 bases between the two germline ends. From germline, CDR1 is SGHVS and CDR2 FNYEAQ. The CDR3 is made up of 12 amino acids.

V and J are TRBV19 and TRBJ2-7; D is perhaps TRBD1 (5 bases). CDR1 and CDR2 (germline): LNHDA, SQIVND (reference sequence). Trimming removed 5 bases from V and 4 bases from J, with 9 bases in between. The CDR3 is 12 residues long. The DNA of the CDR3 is TGTGCCAGTAGTCCCCAGGGTTACGAGCAGTACTTC. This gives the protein CASSPQGYEQYF.

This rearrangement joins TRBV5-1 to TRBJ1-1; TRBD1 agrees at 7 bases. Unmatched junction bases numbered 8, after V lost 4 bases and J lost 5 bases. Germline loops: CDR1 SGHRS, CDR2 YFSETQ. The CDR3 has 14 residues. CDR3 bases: TGCGCCAGCAGCATAGGGGGCGCGGGAACTGAAGCTTTCTTT. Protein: CASSIGGAGTEAFF.

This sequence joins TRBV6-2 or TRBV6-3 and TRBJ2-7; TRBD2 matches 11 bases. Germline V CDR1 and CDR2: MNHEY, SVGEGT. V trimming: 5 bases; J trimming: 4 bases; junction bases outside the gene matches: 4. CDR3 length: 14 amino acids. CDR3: CASSVGLAVYEQYF. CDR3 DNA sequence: TGTGCCAGCAGTGTGGGACTAGCGGTATACGAGCAGTACTTC.

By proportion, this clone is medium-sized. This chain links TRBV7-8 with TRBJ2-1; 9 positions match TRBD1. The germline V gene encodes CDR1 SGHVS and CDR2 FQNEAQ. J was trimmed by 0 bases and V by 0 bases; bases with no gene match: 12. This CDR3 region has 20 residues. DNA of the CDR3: TGTGCCAGCAGCTTAGCAGTGACAGGGGGGGCGGTTGGCTCCTACAATGAGCAGTTCTTC. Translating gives CASSLAVTGGAVGSYNEQFF. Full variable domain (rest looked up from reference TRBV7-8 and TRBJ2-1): GAGVSQSPRYKVAKRGQDVALRCDPISGHVSLFWYQQALGQGPEFLTYFQNEAQLDKSGLPSDRFFAERPEGSVSTLKIQRTQQEDSAVYLCASSLAVTGGAVGSYNEQFFGPGTRLTVL.

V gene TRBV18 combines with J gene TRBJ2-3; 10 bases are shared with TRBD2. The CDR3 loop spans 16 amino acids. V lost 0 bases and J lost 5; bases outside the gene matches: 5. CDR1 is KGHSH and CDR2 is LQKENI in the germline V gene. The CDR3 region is CASSPPQRGGLDTQYF. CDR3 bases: TGTGCCAGCTCACCACCTCAGCGGGGGGGCCTAGATACGCAGTATTTT.

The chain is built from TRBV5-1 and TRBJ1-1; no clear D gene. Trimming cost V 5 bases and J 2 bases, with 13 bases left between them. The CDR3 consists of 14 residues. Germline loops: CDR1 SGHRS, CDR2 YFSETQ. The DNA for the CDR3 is TGCGCCAGCAGTATGTCCGGACTAAACACTGAAGCTTTCTTT. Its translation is CASSMSGLNTEAFF.

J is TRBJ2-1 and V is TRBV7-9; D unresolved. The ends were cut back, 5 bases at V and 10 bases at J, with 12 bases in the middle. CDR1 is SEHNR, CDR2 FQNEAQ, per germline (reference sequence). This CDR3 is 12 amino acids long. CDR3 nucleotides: TGTGCCAGCAGCCCGGAGCTTGGGGAGCAGTTCTTC. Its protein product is CASSPELGEQFF.

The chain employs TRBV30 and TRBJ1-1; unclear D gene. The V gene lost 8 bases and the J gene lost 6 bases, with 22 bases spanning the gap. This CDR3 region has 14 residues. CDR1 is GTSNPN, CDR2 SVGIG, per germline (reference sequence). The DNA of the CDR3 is TGTGCCGGAAGAAGCCATGGGAGGGATCCTGAAGCTTTCTTT. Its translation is CAGRSHGRDPEAFF. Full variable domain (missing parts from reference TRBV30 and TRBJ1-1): SQTIHQWPATLVQPVGSPLSLECTVEGTSNPNLYWYRQAAGRGLQLLFYSVGIGQISSEVPQNLSASRPQDRQFILSSKKLLLSDSGFYLCAGRSHGRDPEAFFGQGTRLTVV.

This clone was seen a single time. The CDR3 DNA follows: TGTGCCAGCAGCTGGACTAGCGGGAGCAACAATGAGCAGTTCTTC. Translated: CASSWTSGSNNEQFF. The chain joins TRBV11-2 to TRBJ2-1; 13 positions match TRBD2. This CDR3 has 15 amino acids. In germline, CDR1 is SGHAT, CDR2 FQNNGV. Trimming took 4 bases from V and 5 from J; bases not matched to a gene: 2.